The 23 T cell receptor beta chains in this list originate from one sample, sequenced in a study of CD4 T cell repertoires in COVID-19. Some clones are missing from TCRdb's copy, which holds only in-frame ones; the method was immunoSEQ multiplex PCR. The repertoire holds about 22,000 clones, with roughly 84% as singletons. The memory T cells were sequenced right after ex vivo isolation, without culture. The sequenced sample was central memory CD4+ T cells from blood, obtained before the COVID-19 pandemic. These receptors were obtained from a human donor who had COVID-19.

This sequence joins TRBV5-8 and TRBJ1-2, with no clear D. Trimming removed 4 bases from V and 1 base from J, with 17 bases in between. There are 16 residues in the CDR3. Looked up from germline, CDR1 is SGHTS and CDR2 is YDEGEE. The CDR3 loop reads CASSRPRDYFNYGYTF. CDR3 DNA: TGTGCCAGCAGCCGTCCTCGCGATTACTTTAACTATGGCTACACCTTC.

CDR3: CASSLSGNTEAFF. The CDR3 bases are TGTGCCAGCAGCCTCTCGGGGAACACTGAAGCTTTCTTT. The gene calls are TRBV7-7 and TRBJ1-1, with D hard to call. This CDR3 contains 13 residues. V lost 5 bases to trimming and J lost 1 base, with 8 bases between them. CDR1 and CDR2 (germline): SSHAT, FNYEAQ (reference sequence).

This clone came up a few times. This chain connects TRBV18 to TRBJ2-1; D not certain. Looked up from germline, CDR1 is KGHSH and CDR2 is LQKENI. V was trimmed by 0 bases and J by 6 bases, leaving 9 bases between them. The CDR3 runs 14 residues. CDR3 nucleotides: TGTGCCAGCTCACCACCGGCGGAGTCCAATGAGCAGTTCTTC. Amino acid sequence: CASSPPAESNEQFF. Supplemented by reference TRBV18 and TRBJ2-1, the full variable domain reads NAGVMQNPRHLVRRRGQEARLRCSPMKGHSHVYWYRQLPEEGLKFMVYLQKENIIDESGMPKERFSAEFPKEGPSILRIQQVVRGDSAAYFCASSPPAESNEQFFGPGTRLTVL.

V usage is TRBV27 and J usage is TRBJ2-3, with TRBD1 matching 7 bases. V shed 3 bases, J shed 1 base, and the junction held 1 base outside the gene matches. The CDR3 length is 14 residues. CDR1 MNHEY and CDR2 SMNVEV come from the germline V gene (reference sequence). The CDR3 sequence: CASSFDRGTDTQYF. The CDR3, as DNA: TGTGCCAGCAGTTTCGACAGGGGCACAGATACGCAGTATTTT.

The chain has TRBV6-5 and TRBJ2-2; possible D gene TRBD1, 6 bases. The length of the CDR3 is 13 residues. Deletions cut 10 bases from V and 6 bases from J, with 15 bases between. Germline V lookup: CDR1 MNHEY, CDR2 SVGAGI. CDR3: CATQQGRAGELFF. The CDR3 nucleotides read TGTGCCACCCAACAGGGCAGGGCCGGGGAGCTGTTTTTT.

This rearrangement joins TRBV14 to TRBJ2-7; 11 bases map to TRBD1. Trimming at V came to 5 bases and at J to 7 bases, leaving 10 bases not matched to a gene. This CDR3 is 15 amino acids long. CDR1 SGHDN and CDR2 FVKESK come from the germline V gene. CDR3 coding DNA: TGTGCCAGCAGCTTCGGACAGGGGGCCCTCGGGGAGCAGTACTTC. Protein: CASSFGQGALGEQYF.

The CDR3 loop reads CATSRDTLQGVMYEQYF. The CDR3 bases are TGTGCCACCAGCAGAGATACGCTTCAGGGTGTAATGTACGAGCAGTACTTC. V and J are TRBV15 and TRBJ2-7; tentative D call: TRBD1 (5 bases). This CDR3 is 17 amino acids long. Germline CDR1 is LNHNV and CDR2 is YYDKDF (reference sequence). Between the trimmed V and J ends, which lost 0 bases and 4 bases, there was a span of 19 bases.

The chain joins TRBV7-6 to TRBJ1-6, with D tentatively TRBD1 (5 bases). This CDR3 is built from 13 residues. Germline CDR1 is SGHVS and CDR2 is FNYEAQ. Trimming cost V 2 bases and J 10 bases, with 9 bases left between them. This CDR3 reads CASSLLKGSPLHF. The CDR3 nucleotides read TGTGCCAGCAGCTTATTAAAGGGGTCACCCCTCCACTTT.

V gene TRBV7-2 combines with J gene TRBJ2-3, with 7 bases identical to TRBD2. The ends lost 2 bases at V and 0 bases at J; junction bases unmatched: 5. CDR1 and CDR2 (germline): SGHTA, FQGNSA. The CDR3 has 16 amino acids. Here the CDR3 reads CASSLLAATSTDTQYF. The CDR3 region has the DNA TGTGCCAGCAGCTTACTAGCGGCAACTAGCACAGATACGCAGTATTTT.

The chain employs TRBV5-1 and TRBJ2-5; 8 bases agree with TRBD2. The CDR3 has 18 residues. The germline gives CDR1 SGHRS, CDR2 YFSETQ. V was clipped by 0 bases and J by 4 bases; unmatched bases: 14. The CDR3 sequence is CASSLAPGAGGPGETQYF. CDR3 sequence (DNA): TGCGCCAGCAGCTTGGCTCCGGGGGCGGGGGGCCCCGGAGAGACCCAGTACTTC.

The CDR3 protein is CASSFARESNQPQHF. The CDR3 nucleotides are TGTGCCAGCAGCTTCGCCCGGGAGAGCAATCAGCCCCAGCATTTT. The chain has TRBV6-1 and TRBJ1-5; D remains ambiguous. V dropped 6 bases and J dropped 1 base, with 13 bases sitting between them. The germline CDR1 and CDR2 sequences are MNHNS and SASEGT. CDR3 size: 15 residues.

This clone was observed a single time. In nucleotides, the CDR3 is TGCGCCAGCAGCCAAGCGAGCGGGGGGGCCTACAATGAGCAGTTCTTC. The encoded protein is CASSQASGGAYNEQFF. The chain has TRBV4-1 and TRBJ2-1; 10 bases map to TRBD2. The CDR3 consists of 16 residues. CDR1 MGHRA and CDR2 YSYEKL come from the germline V gene. Trimming cost V 1 base and J 2 bases; bases outside gene matches: 2.

The chain is built from TRBV5-1 and TRBJ2-7; the D gene is possibly TRBD1 (6 bases). This CDR3 has 14 residues. Germline CDR1 SGHRS, CDR2 YFSETQ. The V end was cut by 0 bases, the J end by 7 bases, with 14 bases between. CDR3 sequence: CASSLGFQGREQYF. DNA for the CDR3: TGCGCCAGCAGCTTGGGTTTTCAGGGGCGGGAGCAGTACTTC.

This chain connects TRBV7-2 to TRBJ2-3; D is perhaps TRBD2 (5 bases). The CDR3 has 15 residues. V was pared by 1 base and J by 4 bases, with 12 bases between. Looked up from germline, CDR1 is SGHTA and CDR2 is FQGNSA. The CDR3 DNA reads TGTGCCAGCAGCTTAGTTTCGGGGTGGGCAGATACGCAGTATTTT. Translated, it gives CASSLVSGWADTQYF.

This sequence joins TRBV28 and TRBJ2-7, with 11 nucleotides matching TRBD2. V lost 7 bases and J lost 1; bases outside the gene matches: 12. Germline CDR1 is MDHEN and CDR2 is SYDVKM. This CDR3 spans 17 amino acids. CDR3 amino acids: CASKGFTGTSGSYEQYF. The DNA of the CDR3 is TGTGCCAGCAAGGGATTTACCGGGACTAGCGGTTCCTACGAGCAGTACTTC.

A remark on this clone: Its ends do not fully match the called genes, so a read error is possible. V usage is TRBV6-6 and J usage is TRBJ1-2; unclear D gene. The CDR3 has 12 amino acids. CDR1 MNHNY and CDR2 SVGAGI come from the germline V gene (reference sequence). CDR3 in amino acids: CASSYRDYSYTF. CDR3 coding DNA: TGTGCCAGCAGTTACCGCGACTATAGCTACACCTTC.

The gene calls are TRBV19 and TRBJ1-5; TRBD1 matches 8 bases. V shed 3 bases and J 8 bases; nucleotides not matched to a gene: 12. Germline loops: CDR1 LNHDA, CDR2 SQIVND (reference sequence). This CDR3 region has 16 residues. As DNA, the CDR3 is TGTGCCAGTAGTATTCTTGGACAGGGTGTAGCGGAGCCCCAGCATTTT. This encodes CASSILGQGVAEPQHF.

This chain uses TRBV23-1 with TRBJ1-2, with 8 bases matching TRBD1. TRBV23-1 is sorted into the ORF group, with uncertain function. The CDR3 sequence is 12 residues long. The junction had 9 bases not matched to a gene; V was cut back by 11 bases and J by 7 bases. DNA of the CDR3: TGCGCCGTAGCCCAGGGGGCGCGTGGCTACACCTTC. Protein: CAVAQGARGYTF.

The chain is built from TRBV5-1 and TRBJ2-5; 8 bases agree with TRBD2. V dropped 0 bases and J dropped 9; count of bases not matched to a gene: 4. The CDR3 length is 13 residues. Looked up from germline, CDR1 is SGHRS and CDR2 is YFSETQ. Written as DNA, the CDR3 is TGCGCCAGCAGCTTGGACCCCGGGGGGGCCCAGTACTTC. Amino acid sequence: CASSLDPGGAQYF.

This rearrangement joins TRBV7-9 to TRBJ1-4; 8 positions agree with TRBD1. This CDR3 is 15 amino acids long. The germline V gene has CDR1 SEHNR and CDR2 FQNEAQ (reference sequence). Trimming at V came to 4 bases and at J to 5 bases, leaving 6 bases not matched to a gene. The CDR3 is CASSYDRGGNEKLFF. CDR3 nucleotide sequence: TGTGCCAGCAGCTACGACAGGGGAGGGAATGAAAAACTGTTTTTT.

The chain carries TRBV28 and TRBJ2-7, with TRBD2 identical over 8 bases. The CDR3 is 15 amino acids. Trimming at V came to 3 bases and at J to 5 bases, leaving 9 bases not matched to a gene. CDR1 and CDR2 from the germline V gene are MDHEN and SYDVKM. CDR3 sequence: CASSLSGSTLHEQYF. CDR3 bases: TGTGCCAGCAGTTTGAGCGGGAGCACTCTCCACGAGCAGTACTTC.

J is TRBJ2-5 and V is TRBV5-1; 7 bases fit TRBD1. The CDR3 extends over 16 amino acids. V lost 2 bases and J lost 4; bases outside the gene matches: 11. CDR1 SGHRS and CDR2 YFSETQ come from the germline V gene. CDR3 in amino acids: CASSLNPRGIGETQYF. CDR3 DNA sequence: TGCGCCAGCAGCTTAAATCCCAGGGGGATAGGAGAGACCCAGTACTTC.

This chain uses TRBV5-1 with TRBJ1-6; 8 positions match TRBD1. CDR1 SGHRS and CDR2 YFSETQ come from the germline V gene. The CDR3 has 15 residues. Trimming removed 0 bases from V and 6 bases from J; junction bases left unmatched: 2. In nucleotides, the CDR3 is TGCGCCAGCAGCTTGGGACAGGGGTCTAATTCACCCCTCCACTTT. Translating it yields CASSLGQGSNSPLHF.